Listed below are T cell receptor beta chains from one sample, sequenced in a study of shared clonotypes between healthy human individuals. This table comes from immunoSEQ multiplex PCR, and its TCRdb copy is limited to in-frame clones, with some not included. The table has more than 2,000,000 clones, 90% to 95% seen once. The sample was naive CD4+ T cells from PBMCs. These receptors were collected from a man aged 18-30 years in good health. Some clones in this sample may be carry-over from other donors' samples. CDR3s include the opening cysteine and the closing phenylalanine or tryptophan. The order of the fields is D gene, V gene, J gene, clone size, CDR3 DNA, CDR3 protein. The D gene is left open where the match is weak. Size values are once, few and many counts, or a class for expanded clones, and some rows have none.

>TRBD1|TRBV9|TRBJ2-7|.
TGTGCCAGCAGCCTGACCTGGTCAGGGGGAAAAGGCGAGCAGTACTTC
CASSLTWSGGKGEQYF
>.|TRBV7-7|TRBJ2-5|.
TGTGCCAGCAGCTTAGGCGGGAGAGGGGGTGAGACCCAGTACTTC
CASSLGGRGGETQYF
>.|TRBV11-2|TRBJ2-7|.
TGTGCCAGCAGCCCAGTCAGGGAATACGAGCAGTACTTC
CASSPVREYEQYF
>.|TRBV5-1|TRBJ2-1|.
TGCGCCAGCACGACCGGGGCCCCATCCTACAATGAGCAGTTCTTC
CASTTGAPSYNEQFF
>.|TRBV10-3|TRBJ1-5|.
TGTGCCATCAGTGAGGGAAGCAATCAGCCCCAGCATTTT
CAISEGSNQPQHF
>.|TRBV30|TRBJ2-7|.
TGTGCCTGGAGTGTAGGACGGAAAGACTACGAGCAGTACTTC
CAWSVGRKDYEQYF
>.|TRBV28|TRBJ1-2|.
TGTGCCAGCAGTTTAGCCAGGGTTAACTATGGCTACACCTTC
CASSLARVNYGYTF
>.|TRBV5-6|TRBJ2-4|once
TGTGCCAGCAGCTTTTGGGGGGCGGCCAAAAACATTCAGTACTTC
CASSFWGAAKNIQYF
>.|TRBV27|TRBJ1-2|.
TGTGCCAGCAGTTTATCGGACGGAGCTAACTATGGCTACACCTTC
CASSLSDGANYGYTF
>.|TRBV18|TRBJ1-6|.
TGTGCCAGCTCACCAGTTCAGGCACAGGATTCACCCCTCCACTTT
CASSPVQAQDSPLHF
>TRBD2|TRBV5-1|TRBJ2-7|.
TGCGCCAGCACCTCCTGGACTAGCGGCTACGAGCAGTACTTC
CASTSWTSGYEQYF
>.|TRBV6-1|TRBJ2-4|once
TGTGCCAGCAGTGGCTCTTACATTCAGTACTTC
CASSGSYIQYF
>.|TRBV28|TRBJ2-3|.
TGTGCCACGGACATTAAACAGGGTTGGGTCGGTACGCAGTATTTT
CATDIKQGWVGTQYF
>.|TRBV29-1|TRBJ2-7|.
TGCAGCGTTGACAGGGTAACTTCCTCTAAGAATCGCGAGCAGTACTTC
CSVDRVTSSKNREQYF
>TRBD2|TRBV9|TRBJ2-7|.
TGTGCCAGCAGCGGGGGACTAGCGGATTTCAAGCAGTACTTC
CASSGGLADFKQYF
>.|TRBV5-1|TRBJ2-5|.
TGCGCCAGCAGACTAATGGACAGCCAAGAGACCCAGTACTTC
CASRLMDSQETQYF
>.|TRBV25-1|TRBJ2-4|.
TGTGCCAGCAGGGGGGACGACATTCAGTACTTC
CASRGDDIQYF
>.|TRBV5-1|TRBJ1-4|.
TGCGCCAGCAGCTCTGGTGAGTCAGGGGAAATTAATGAAAAACTGTTTTTT
CASSSGESGEINEKLFF
>.|TRBV10-3|TRBJ2-2|.
TGTGCCATCAGTGAGTCGGGCTTTGCGAACACCGGGGAGCTGTTTTTT
CAISESGFANTGELFF
>TRBD2|TRBV5-1|TRBJ2-7|.
TGCGCCAGCAGCTCCCGAGCGGGAACCTACGAGCAGTACTTC
CASSSRAGTYEQYF
>.|TRBV9|TRBJ2-1|.
TGTGCCAGCAGCGTAAGTGTGGACAATGAGCAGTTCTTC
CASSVSVDNEQFF
>TRBD2|TRBV25-1|TRBJ2-3|.
TGTGCCAGCGGCCTTGTAGCGGGAGCCACAGATACGCAGTATTTT
CASGLVAGATDTQYF
>.|TRBV28|TRBJ2-1|.
TGTGCCAGCAGTTTTAGGGCTATGCACAATGAGCAGTTCTTC
CASSFRAMHNEQFF
>TRBD1|TRBV7-9|TRBJ1-5|few
TGTGCCAGCAGCTTCGGCGGACAGGGGAATCAGCCCCAGCATTTT
CASSFGGQGNQPQHF